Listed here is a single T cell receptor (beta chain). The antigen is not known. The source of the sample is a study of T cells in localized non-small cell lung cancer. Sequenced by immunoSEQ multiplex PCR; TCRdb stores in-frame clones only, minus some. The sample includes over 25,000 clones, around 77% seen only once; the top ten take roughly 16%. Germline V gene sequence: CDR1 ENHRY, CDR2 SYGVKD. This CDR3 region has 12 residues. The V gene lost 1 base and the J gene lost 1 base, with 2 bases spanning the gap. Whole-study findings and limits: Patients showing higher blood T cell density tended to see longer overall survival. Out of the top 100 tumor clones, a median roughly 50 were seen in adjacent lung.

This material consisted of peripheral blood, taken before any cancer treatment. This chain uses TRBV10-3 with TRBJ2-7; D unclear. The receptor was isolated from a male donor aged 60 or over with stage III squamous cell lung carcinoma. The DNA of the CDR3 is TGTGCCATCAGTGAGTTGTCCTACGAGCAGTACTTC. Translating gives CAISELSYEQYF.